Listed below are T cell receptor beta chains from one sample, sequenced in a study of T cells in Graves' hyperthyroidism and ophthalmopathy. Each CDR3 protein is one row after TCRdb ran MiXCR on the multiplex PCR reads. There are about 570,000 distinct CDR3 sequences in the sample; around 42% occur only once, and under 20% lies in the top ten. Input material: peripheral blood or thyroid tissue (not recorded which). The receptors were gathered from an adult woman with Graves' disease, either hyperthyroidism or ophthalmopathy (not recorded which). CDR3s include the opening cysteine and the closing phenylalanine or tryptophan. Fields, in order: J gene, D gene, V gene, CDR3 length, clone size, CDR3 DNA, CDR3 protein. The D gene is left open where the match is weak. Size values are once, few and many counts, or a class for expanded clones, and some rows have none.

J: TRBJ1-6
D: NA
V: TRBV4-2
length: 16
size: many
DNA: TGTGCCAGCAGCCAACCATTGGGGGCTAATAATTCACCCCTCCACTTT
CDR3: CASSQPLGANNSPLHF

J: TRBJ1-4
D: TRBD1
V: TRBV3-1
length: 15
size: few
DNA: TGTGCCAGCAGCCTTCGAAGGGACAGAAATGAAAAACTGTTTTTT
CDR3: CASSLRRDRNEKLFF

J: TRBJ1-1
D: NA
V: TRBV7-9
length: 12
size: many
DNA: TGTGCCAGCAGCTTCCTCGTCGAGTTGGCTTTCTTT
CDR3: CASSFLVELAFF

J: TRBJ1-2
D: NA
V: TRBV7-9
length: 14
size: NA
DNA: TGTGCCAGCAGCCGCGCGGCAGGGGTAATGGACTACACCTTC
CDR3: CASSRAAGVMDYTF

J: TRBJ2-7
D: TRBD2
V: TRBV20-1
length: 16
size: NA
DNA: TGCAGTGCTAGAAGTTGGTTTGCGGGAGTAATCTACGAGCAGTACTTC
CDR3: CSARSWFAGVIYEQYF

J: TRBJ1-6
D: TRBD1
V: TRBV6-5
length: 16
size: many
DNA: TGTGCCAGCAGTAGACAGGGCGGATCCTATAATTCACCCCTCCACTTT
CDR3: CASSRQGGSYNSPLHF

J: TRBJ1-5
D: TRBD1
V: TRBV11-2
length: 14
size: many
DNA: TGTGCCAGCAGCTTCAGGGGACAGGGTCAGCCCCAGCATTTT
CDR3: CASSFRGQGQPQHF

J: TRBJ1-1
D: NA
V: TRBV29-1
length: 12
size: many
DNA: TGCAGCGGATGGATTATGAACACTGAAGCTTTCTTT
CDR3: CSGWIMNTEAFF

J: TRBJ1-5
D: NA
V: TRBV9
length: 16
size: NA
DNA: TGTGCCAGCAGTCGGGACGGGGGGTATAGCAATCAGCCCCAGCATTTT
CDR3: CASSRDGGYSNQPQHF

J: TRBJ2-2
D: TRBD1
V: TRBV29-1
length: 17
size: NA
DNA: TGCAGCGGTAGCGGGACAGGGGACCAACCGAACACCGGGGAGCTGTTTTTT
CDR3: CSGSGTGDQPNTGELFF

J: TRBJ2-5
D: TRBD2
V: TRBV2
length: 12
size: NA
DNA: TGTGCCAGCAGGCCTAGCGGAGAGACCCAGTACTTC
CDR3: CASRPSGETQYF

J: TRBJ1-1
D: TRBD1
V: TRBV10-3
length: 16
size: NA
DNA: TGTGCCATCAGTGACATTTCAGGGGGGATGAACACTGAAGCTTTCTTT
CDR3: CAISDISGGMNTEAFF

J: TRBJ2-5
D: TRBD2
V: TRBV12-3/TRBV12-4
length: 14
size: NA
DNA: TGTGCCAGCAGGATGGGACTAGCGGGAGAGACCCAGTACTTC
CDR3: CASRMGLAGETQYF

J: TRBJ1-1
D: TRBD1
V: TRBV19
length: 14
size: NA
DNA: TGTGCCACCACCGACTCGGGACAGGGCACTGAAGCTTTCTTT
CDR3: CATTDSGQGTEAFF

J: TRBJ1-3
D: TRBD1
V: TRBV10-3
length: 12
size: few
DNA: TGTGCCATCAGCCCGAAGGCCGACAGGGGGAATTTT
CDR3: CAISPKADRGNF

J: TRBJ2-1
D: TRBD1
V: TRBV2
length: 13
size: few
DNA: TGTGCCAGCAGTGAAGCCGGGACAGGGGAGCAGTTCTTC
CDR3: CASSEAGTGEQFF

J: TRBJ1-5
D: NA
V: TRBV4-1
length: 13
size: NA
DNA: TGCGCCAGCAGCCAATGGAGGGAAGAGACCCAGCATTTT
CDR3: CASSQWREETQHF

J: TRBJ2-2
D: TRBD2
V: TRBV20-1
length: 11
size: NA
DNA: TGCAGTGCCGCAGCGGGAGTGGAGCTGTTTTTT
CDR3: CSAAAGVELFF

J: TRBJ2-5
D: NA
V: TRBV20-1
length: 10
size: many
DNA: TGCAGTGCACTGGGAGAGACCCAGTACTTC
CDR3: CSALGETQYF

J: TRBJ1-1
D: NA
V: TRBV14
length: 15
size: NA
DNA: TGTGCCAGCAGCCAAGTTCTCCTCACCGGCCCTGAAGCTTTCTTT
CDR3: CASSQVLLTGPEAFF

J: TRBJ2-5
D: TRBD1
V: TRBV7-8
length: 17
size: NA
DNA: TGTGCCAGCAGCCCCCGCCTGTTCCGACAGGGGTGGGAGACCCAGTACTTC
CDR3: CASSPRLFRQGWETQYF

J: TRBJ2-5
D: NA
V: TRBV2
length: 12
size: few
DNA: TGTGCCAGCAGTGAAGATCAGGAGACCCAGTACTTC
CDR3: CASSEDQETQYF

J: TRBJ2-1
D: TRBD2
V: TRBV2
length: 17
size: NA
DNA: TGTGCCAGCAGTGGGACTAGCGGGGGGGTTTCCTACAATGAGCAGTTCTTC
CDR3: CASSGTSGGVSYNEQFF

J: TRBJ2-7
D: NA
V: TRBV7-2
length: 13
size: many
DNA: TGTGCCAGCAGCTTAATCGTATTGGGAGAGCAGTACTTC
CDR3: CASSLIVLGEQYF

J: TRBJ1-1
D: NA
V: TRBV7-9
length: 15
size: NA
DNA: TGTGCCAGCAGCTTAAGGAGGGCAACCAACACTGAAGCCTTCTTT
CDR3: CASSLRRATNTEAFF

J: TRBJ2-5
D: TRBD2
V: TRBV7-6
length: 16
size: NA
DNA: TGTGCCAGCAGCTCCGGGACTAGCGGGAGAGGTGAGACCCAGTACTTC
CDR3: CASSSGTSGRGETQYF

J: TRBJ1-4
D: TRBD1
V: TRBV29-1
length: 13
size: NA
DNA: TGCAGCGTTTCCGACAGGGGGGGAGAAAAACTGTTTTTT
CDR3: CSVSDRGGEKLFF

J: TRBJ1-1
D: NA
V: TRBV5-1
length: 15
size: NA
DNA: TGCGCCAGCAGCATCGGCAACGTGGGATCCACTGAAGCTTTCTTT
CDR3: CASSIGNVGSTEAFF

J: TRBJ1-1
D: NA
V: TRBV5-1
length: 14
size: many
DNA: TGCGCCAGCAGCAGGACCGCGGGGAACACTGAAGCTTTCTTT
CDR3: CASSRTAGNTEAFF

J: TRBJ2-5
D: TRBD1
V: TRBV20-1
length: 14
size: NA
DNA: TGCAGTGCTATCCGGACAGGGGGTTTCGAGACCCAGTACTTC
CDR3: CSAIRTGGFETQYF

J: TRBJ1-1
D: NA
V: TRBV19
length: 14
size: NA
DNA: TGTGCCAGTAGTATACAGACGCCGAACACTGAAGCTTTCTTT
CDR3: CASSIQTPNTEAFF

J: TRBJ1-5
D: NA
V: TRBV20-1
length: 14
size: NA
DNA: TGCAGTGCTAGAGATCCAGCGGGAGGGCCGGCCGAGCATTTT
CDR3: CSARDPAGGPAEHF

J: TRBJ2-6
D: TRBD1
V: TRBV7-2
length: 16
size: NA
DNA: TGTGCCAGCAGCTCCGGGACAGGGCTTGGGGCCAACGTCCTGACTTTC
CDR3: CASSSGTGLGANVLTF

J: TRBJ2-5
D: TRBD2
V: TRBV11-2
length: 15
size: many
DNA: TGTGCCAGCAGCTTAACAGCGGGAGTTGGAGAGACCCAGTACTTC
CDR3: CASSLTAGVGETQYF

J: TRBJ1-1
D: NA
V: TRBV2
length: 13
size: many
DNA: TGTGCCAGTCTCCCGGGGCCGAACACTGAAGCTTTCTTT
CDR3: CASLPGPNTEAFF

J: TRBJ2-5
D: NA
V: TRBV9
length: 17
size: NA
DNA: TGTGCCAGCAGTGGTGGGGGGGGCAGGGGGAACCAAGAGACCCAGTACTTC
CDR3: CASSGGGGRGNQETQYF

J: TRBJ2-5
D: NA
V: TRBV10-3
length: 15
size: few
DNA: TGTGCCATCAGTGACGACGCAGGACAGCAAGAGACCCAGTACTTC
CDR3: CAISDDAGQQETQYF

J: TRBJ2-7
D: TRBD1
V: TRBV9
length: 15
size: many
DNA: TGTGCCAGCAGTGAAGTTCCGGGACAGGGCTCCGAGCAGTACTTC
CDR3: CASSEVPGQGSEQYF

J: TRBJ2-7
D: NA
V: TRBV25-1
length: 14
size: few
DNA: TGTGCCAGCAGTGTAGAGGGTGACGTCCCTGAGCAGTACTTC
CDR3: CASSVEGDVPEQYF